This TCR beta chain was sequenced for a study of control samples from healthy donors and cancer patients. TCRdb keeps only in-frame clones here, not all; method: immunoSEQ multiplex PCR. The table lists roughly 30,000 clones, roughly nine tenths of them singletons. Unmatched junction bases numbered 4, after V lost 1 base and J lost 7 bases. Germline V gene data show CDR1 as MNHNS and CDR2 as SASEGT. The CDR3 spans 15 residues. The material sequenced was formalin-fixed, paraffin-embedded tissue. The chain is built from TRBV6-1 and TRBJ1-4; 9 bases are a match to TRBD1. This receptor was taken from a female donor with melanoma. The CDR3 region has the DNA TGTGCCAGCAGTGAAGGGGGACAGGGATTTGAAAAACTGTTTTTT. Its translation is CASSEGGQGFEKLFF.